Listed here are 10 T cell receptor beta chains from one sample, sequenced in a study of T cells in Graves' hyperthyroidism and ophthalmopathy (dated by TCRdb to about 2019). To prepare the library, multiplex PCR was applied. Data came from an Illumina HiSeq 2000. The TCR beta CDR3 regions were amplified from the RNA transcripts. For the first round of RT-PCR on the TCR CDR3, the HTBI primer set was used together with the Qiagen OneStep RT-PCR kit. The public sequencing data were trimmed at Q25 with fastp and processed into clonotypes with MiXCR by TCRdb, which kept only in-frame beta chains. Identical CDR3 protein sequences are pooled into one entry, listed with their most common genes and DNA. The sample yields 340,000 or so distinct CDR3 sequences; 21% were counted once. The leading ten clones occupy around 48% of the sample. The specimen sequenced was blood. The receptors derive from a woman aged 45-59 years with Graves' hyperthyroidism.

This clonotype was seen repeatedly, ten times or more. The V and J genes are TRBV6-5 and TRBJ2-2; 9 nucleotides agree with TRBD2. The germline gives CDR1 MNHEY, CDR2 SVGAGI. This CDR3 spans 16 amino acids. The J segment lost 5 bases and the V segment lost 0 bases, leaving 4 bases of the junction unmatched. CDR3 DNA sequence: TGTGCCAGCAGTTACTCGGCGGGGGGGGGTACCGGGGAGCTGTTTTTT. Amino acids: CASSYSAGGGTGELFF.

The table lists this clonotype with a few counts. The rearrangement links TRBV10-3 to TRBJ2-1; TRBD2 matches at 7 bases. The CDR3 contains 14 residues. Germline V gene data show CDR1 as ENHRY and CDR2 as SYGVKD. V lost 4 bases to trimming and J lost 8 bases; unmatched junction nucleotides: 8. CDR3 amino acids: CAISAGGGSDEQFF. The CDR3 DNA reads as TGTGCCATCAGTGCGGGAGGCGGTTCAGATGAGCAGTTCTTC.

This clonotype was counted a few times. The chain links TRBV20-1 to TRBJ2-1, with no clear D. This CDR3 contains 11 residues. The germline CDR1 and CDR2 sequences are DFQATT and SNEGSKA (reference sequence). Between the trimmed V and J ends, which lost 6 bases and 4 bases, there was a span of 7 bases. CDR3 region: CSALQYNEQFF. Here the CDR3 DNA reads TGCAGTGCCTTACAATACAATGAGCAGTTCTTC.

The chain joins TRBV25-1 to TRBJ2-5, with D unresolved. Trimming cost V 5 bases and J 5 bases, with 21 bases left between them. Per the germline V gene, CDR1 is MGHDK and CDR2 is SYGVNS. This CDR3 has 16 amino acids. The CDR3 DNA follows: TGTGCCAGCAGTCGGTTGGGATCGCGTGTATGGGAGACCCAGTACTTC. Translation gives CASSRLGSRVWETQYF.

The chain recombines TRBV2 with TRBJ1-5; TRBD1 agrees at 7 bases. Germline V gives CDR1 SNHLY, CDR2 FYNNEI. With V trimmed by 2 bases and J by 3 bases, 7 bases remained unmatched. This CDR3 comprises 16 residues. CDR3 DNA: TGTGCCAGCAGTGAAAGGTTACAGGGGCCCAATCAGCCCCAGCATTTT. Amino acid sequence: CASSERLQGPNQPQHF.

A remark on this clonotype: A junction boundary mismatches the germline segment, possibly from a read error. This chain uses TRBV28 with TRBJ2-2; 8 positions match TRBD2. Germline CDR1 MDHEN, CDR2 SYDVKM. The CDR3 extends over 16 amino acids. In DNA, the CDR3 is TGTGCCAGCAGTTACGGGGGGGGGGCGAACACCGGGGAGCTGCTTTTT. This gives the protein CASSYGGGANTGELLF. The whole variable domain, remainder taken from reference TRBV28 and TRBJ2-2, is DVKVTQSSRYLVKRTGEKVFLECVQDMDHENMFWYRQDPGLGLRLIYFSYDVKMKEKGDIPEGYSVSREKKERFSLILESASTNQTSMYLCASSYGGGANTGELLFGEGSRLTVL.

The sample holds many counts of this clonotype. The J gene is TRBJ2-7, the V gene TRBV11-2; tentatively, D is TRBD2 (6 bases). From germline, CDR1 is SGHAT and CDR2 FQNNGV. Trimming took 0 bases from V and 2 from J, leaving 11 bases between them. The CDR3 totals 15 residues. The CDR3, as DNA: TGTGCCAGCAGCTTAGAGGGGACTTACACCTACGAGCAGTACTTC. This gives the protein CASSLEGTYTYEQYF.

The chain recombines TRBV19 with TRBJ2-1; the D is unclear. V was pared by 4 bases and J by 6 bases, with 7 bases between. Germline CDR1 LNHDA, CDR2 SQIVND (reference sequence). The CDR3 is 12 amino acids. The CDR3 spells CASSSGRNEQFF. The CDR3 DNA sequence: TGTGCCAGTAGTAGCGGCCGCAATGAGCAGTTCTTC. The full variable domain, completed using reference TRBV19 and TRBJ2-1, is DGGITQSPKYLFRKEGQNVTLSCEQNLNHDAMYWYRQDPGQGLRLIYYSQIVNDFQKGDIAEGYSVSREKKESFPLTVTSAQKNPTAFYLCASSSGRNEQFFGPGTRLTVL.

The chain links TRBV2 to TRBJ1-1; D uncertain. The CDR3 totals 15 residues. Germline CDR1 SNHLY, CDR2 FYNNEI. The V end lost 5 bases, the J end lost 1 base, and 14 bases lay between the germline ends. CDR3 region: CASSSKSTQNTEAFF. The CDR3 DNA reads TGTGCCAGCAGTTCTAAGTCGACACAGAACACTGAAGCTTTCTTT.

In this sample, this clonotype turned up a few times. This rearrangement joins TRBV4-1 to TRBJ2-7; TRBD1 aligns across 7 bases. The V gene's germline CDR1 is MGHRA and CDR2 YSYEKL. The CDR3 is 12 residues long. J lost 6 bases, V lost 1 base, and 0 bases had no gene match. In DNA, the CDR3 is TGCGCCAGCAGCCAAGGACAGGGCGAGCAGTACTTC. Residues: CASSQGQGEQYF.